These T cell receptor beta chains were read from a single sample in a study of blood T cells in healthy people across ages. TCRdb reprocessed the 5' RACE reads with MiXCR, giving one entry per CDR3 protein. There are 1.5 million to 2 million distinct CDR3 sequences in the sample; 49% occur only once, and approximately 2% lies in the top ten. Sequencing used blood. The receptor source for this set is a woman aged 40 to 50 in good health. Both conserved end residues are part of each CDR3. Fields, in order: V gene, D gene, J gene, clone size, CDR3 protein, CDR3 DNA. A D gene is named only where the DNA matches it firmly. The size entry is marked missing in some rows and otherwise reads once, few, many or a size class.

TRBV27	.	TRBJ1-2	.	CASRRTRQDGYTF	TGTGCCAGCAGGCGCACCCGACAGGATGGCTACACCTTC
TRBV28	.	TRBJ2-3	few	CASSSPSARTTDTQYF	TGTGCCAGCAGTTCCCCTAGCGCCCGGACCACAGATACGCAGTATTTT
TRBV20-1	.	TRBJ2-5	.	CSARDGRPGLPQYF	TGCAGTGCTAGAGATGGACGACCCGGGTTGCCCCAGTACTTC
TRBV3-1	.	TRBJ1-5	.	CASSQGGWLTNQPQHF	TGTGCCAGCAGCCAAGGAGGATGGTTAACCAATCAGCCCCAGCATTTT
TRBV5-5	.	TRBJ2-7	.	CASSRGGVSAYEQYF	TGTGCCAGCAGCAGAGGTGGGGTGAGCGCCTACGAGCAGTACTTC
TRBV15	.	TRBJ2-7	few	CATSRERDAAYEQYF	TGTGCCACCAGCAGAGAAAGGGACGCCGCCTACGAGCAGTACTTC
TRBV4-1	TRBD1	TRBJ2-3	few	CASIGQASTDTQYF	TGCGCCAGCATCGGACAGGCTAGTACAGATACGCAGTATTTT
TRBV15	.	TRBJ2-3	.	CATSRGVLDTQYF	TGTGCCACCAGCAGAGGCGTGTTAGATACGCAGTATTTT
TRBV6-6	TRBD1	TRBJ2-1	.	CAHDRGPTNEQFF	TGTGCCCATGACAGGGGACCCACCAATGAGCAGTTCTTC
TRBV6-5	TRBD1	TRBJ2-5	.	CASSGTGRHNEQYF	TGTGCCAGCAGTGGGACAGGGAGGCACAATGAGCAGTACTTC